One and the same sample provided the 14 T cell receptor beta chains below, sequenced in a study of control samples from healthy donors and cancer patients. TCRdb's table, derived via immunoSEQ multiplex PCR, lists solely in-frame clones and lacks some. The sample includes around 110,000 clones, roughly 91% of them seen just once. The sequenced sample consisted of blood. The source is a woman aged 65 to 85 in good health.

The chain links TRBV19 to TRBJ2-6, with D hard to call. In germline, CDR1 is LNHDA, CDR2 SQIVND (reference sequence). V was pared by 5 bases and J by 0 bases, with 2 bases between. The CDR3 loop spans 13 amino acids. CDR3 nucleotide sequence: TGTGCCAGTAGTTCCTCTGGGGCCAACGTCCTGACTTTC. Amino acids: CASSSSGANVLTF. The full variable domain, in which reference TRBV19 and TRBJ2-6 provide the parts outside the CDR3, is DGGITQSPKYLFRKEGQNVTLSCEQNLNHDAMYWYRQDPGQGLRLIYYSQIVNDFQKGDIAEGYSVSREKKESFPLTVTSAQKNPTAFYLCASSSSGANVLTFGAGSRLTVL.

The rearrangement joins TRBV4-1 to TRBJ1-6; a weak D match, TRBD1 (6 bases). Germline loops: CDR1 MGHRA, CDR2 YSYEKL. The CDR3 is made up of 15 amino acids. V dropped 0 bases and J dropped 4 bases, with 7 bases sitting between them. The CDR3 here is CASSQDTGYNSPLHF. In DNA, the CDR3 is TGCGCCAGCAGCCAAGACACAGGGTATAATTCACCCCTCCACTTT.

The V and J genes are TRBV7-2 and TRBJ2-2, with 10 positions matching TRBD2. The CDR3 runs to 15 residues. Germline V CDR1 and CDR2: SGHTA, FQGNSA. V shed 2 bases and J 6 bases; nucleotides not matched to a gene: 3. CDR3 loop: CASSLSGGAPGELFF. The CDR3 DNA is TGTGCCAGCAGCTTAAGCGGGGGGGCCCCCGGGGAGCTGTTTTTT.

This chain connects TRBV6-5 to TRBJ2-5; 9 nucleotides line up with TRBD1. The CDR3 totals 15 residues. Germline V gene data show CDR1 as MNHEY and CDR2 as SVGAGI. V gave up 6 bases and J gave up 3 bases; unmatched junction bases: 8. The CDR3 here is CASRSGTGLEETQYF. CDR3 DNA: TGTGCCAGCAGATCCGGGACAGGGCTTGAAGAGACCCAGTACTTC.

CDR3 amino acids: CASSIDGTGSGGQETQYF. The CDR3 nucleotides are TGTGCCAGTAGTATAGACGGGACGGGCAGCGGTGGGCAAGAGACCCAGTACTTC. V gene TRBV19 combines with J gene TRBJ2-5; possibly TRBD1 or TRBD2 for D (5 bases each). The V gene lost 0 bases and the J gene lost 2 bases, with 19 bases spanning the gap. CDR1 is LNHDA, CDR2 SQIVND, per germline (reference sequence). This CDR3 has 18 amino acids.

The chain joins TRBV3-1 (or the pseudogene TRBV3-2) to TRBJ1-4, with 8 positions matching TRBD1. The CDR3 is made up of 14 amino acids. V lost 8 bases to trimming and J lost 7 bases; unmatched junction nucleotides: 9. Germline V gene data show CDR1 as LGHDT and CDR2 as YNNKEL (reference sequence). The DNA of the CDR3 is TGTGCCAGCGCAAACAGGGGGTTTGGTGAAAAACTGTTTTTT. Translation gives CASANRGFGEKLFF.

The gene calls are TRBV24-1 and TRBJ1-1; D remains unclear. The CDR3 runs 14 residues. Trimming took 3 bases from V and 2 from J, leaving 9 bases between them. Germline-derived CDR1 and CDR2 are KGHDR and SFDVKD. The CDR3 sequence: CATSDREDNTEAFF. The DNA for the CDR3 is TGTGCCACCAGTGATAGGGAGGACAACACTGAAGCTTTCTTT.

The rearrangement links TRBV4-3 to TRBJ1-1; D is uncertain. Germline CDR1 reads LGHNA; CDR2 reads YSLEER. The CDR3 runs to 14 residues. V was shortened by 1 base and J by 4 bases, with 10 bases between the two germline ends. Here the CDR3 reads CASSQGGGFTEAFF. The CDR3 nucleotides read TGCGCCAGCAGCCAAGGTGGAGGGTTCACTGAAGCTTTCTTT.

The J gene is TRBJ2-7, the V gene TRBV11-2; D gene unclear. V lost 1 base, J lost 2 bases, and 3 bases lay in between. Germline assignment: CDR1 SGHAT and CDR2 FQNNGV. The CDR3 consists of 12 residues. The CDR3 coding sequence is TGTGCCAGCAGCTTAGGGGCCTACGAGCAGTACTTC. Translation gives CASSLGAYEQYF.

The CDR3 loop reads CASSYPITDTQYF. The CDR3 DNA follows: TGTGCCAGCAGTTACCCCATCACAGATACGCAGTATTTT. The chain recombines TRBV6-2 or TRBV6-3 with TRBJ2-3; D ambiguous. Germline loops: CDR1 MNHEY, CDR2 SVGEGT. CDR3 size: 13 residues. Trimming took off 2 bases at V and 2 bases at J, with 5 bases between the two ends.

The J gene is TRBJ2-3, the V gene TRBV7-2; D not certain. Per germline, CDR1 SGHTA and CDR2 FQGNSA. Between the trimmed V and J ends, which lost 1 base and 2 bases, there was a span of 10 bases. The CDR3 loop spans 15 amino acids. This chain's CDR3 is CASSLGVPATDTQYF. DNA for the CDR3: TGTGCCAGCAGCTTAGGGGTCCCGGCCACAGATACGCAGTATTTT.

V usage is TRBV12-3 or TRBV12-4 and J usage is TRBJ2-1; the D is unclear. The ends were cut back, 1 base at V and 7 bases at J, with 2 bases in the middle. The CDR3 sequence is 11 residues long. CDR3 amino acids: CASSLVNEQFF. The DNA of the CDR3 is TGTGCCAGCAGTTTAGTAAATGAGCAGTTCTTC.

This chain joins TRBV7-3 and TRBJ2-3; 8 bases are shared with TRBD2. The length of the CDR3 is 16 residues. The germline V gene has CDR1 SGHTA and CDR2 FQGTGA. V shed 5 bases, J shed 3 bases, and the junction held 10 bases outside the gene matches. The CDR3 nucleotides are TGTGCCAGCAGCCGCCGGGGGGGGGCAGGAACAGATACGCAGTATTTT. This gives the protein CASSRRGGAGTDTQYF.

This clone was recorded only once. The rearrangement joins TRBV3-1 (or the pseudogene TRBV3-2) to TRBJ1-2, with 7 nucleotides matching TRBD1. This CDR3 has 15 amino acids. Germline assignment: CDR1 LGHDT and CDR2 YNNKEL (reference sequence). V shed 3 bases and J 5 bases; nucleotides not matched to a gene: 9. The CDR3 region has the DNA TGTGCCAGCAGCCAGGGTATGCAGGGGGTATATGGCTACACCTTC. Protein sequence: CASSQGMQGVYGYTF.